This TCR beta chain was captured by sequencing in a study of human T cells and chemical hapten exposure (dated by TCRdb to the early 2020s). Broadly, across the study: For sensitization, 2% DPC in acetone was applied to a 2 cm by 2 cm area of upper inner arm skin. Throughout the study period of 20 to 25 weeks, patients also received therapeutic DPC doses to the scalp every week. Patch tests used Finn chambers with 0.01% DPC on the upper back, scored after 6 days by International Contact Dermatitis Research Group standards. The patient cohort, mostly female, included alopecia areata with under or over 50% scalp involvement, alopecia totalis and alopecia universalis. The libraries were sequenced as a pool, and the TCR yield per sample differed mostly because of small variations in library volumes within the pool. In alopecia patients, the study followed how the peripheral blood TCR repertoire changed in vivo over primary and secondary sensitization to diphenylcyclopropenone (DPC), a hapten. Blood was sampled from patients pre-sensitization (week 0) and at 2, 6 and about 24 weeks after DPC sensitization. Blood for TCR sequencing was provided by twenty-nine alopecia patients at one to four time points (pre-sensitization, 2, 6 and 24 weeks). General findings and caveats noted by the study authors: Because every patient had alopecia, a presumed autoimmune disease, the patients' immune response might differ from that of healthy individuals. Repeated subsampling changed both the strength of the expansion versus patch-test correlation and the threshold at which that correlation became significant. The number of PT1 expanded TCRs positively correlated with patch test score, significant at thresholds 8, 16 and 32 but not 4. Expanded TCRs formed significantly more large CDR3 similarity clusters than pre-sensitization or healthy control sets, consistent with antigen-driven responses. DPC sensitization did not change the number of TCRs with a frequency above 1 in 1000, and there was no evidence of changes in global repertoire structure.

A remark on this clonotype: Its antigen remains unidentified. Base qualities are not at hand, and no much larger clone is one base apart.

The sample's time point label, decoded: patch test 1, 2 weeks after DPC sensitization. Taken with the paper, the label for treatment or condition translates to: therapeutic diphenylcyclopropenone sensitization with weekly scalp DPC. Blood at each patch-test visit was drawn before the patch test was applied. Patients were considered eligible if aged 18 to 70, diagnosed with alopecia and deemed suitable for DPC therapy, and patients were excluded if pregnant. Total RNA was extracted from unfractionated whole blood collected in Tempus Blood RNA tubes. The method was RACE. The instrument was a NextSeq 500. Library preparation attached unique molecular identifiers to individual cDNA molecules for quantitative, reproducible TCR counting. Both TCR alpha and TCR beta chains were sequenced from each blood RNA sample. The authors' pipeline ran thus. Samples had a median of about 96,000 TCRs, with a range from 23,224 to 690,600. V, J and CDR3 annotation of the TCR reads was carried out using the Decombinator software suite. For the PS versus PT1 abundance plots, all samples were subsampled to the same number of TCRs (28,000). Expanded TCRs were defined as absent before sensitization and observed at least eight times at the 2-week time point. TCRdb reprocessed the public reads (quality trimming at Q25 with fastp, clone calling with MiXCR) and kept in-frame beta chains. Each CDR3 protein appears once, grouped with its most common genes and DNA. TCRdb assigned the V and J calls; the authors' analysis was not used. Within this sample are approximately 350,000 distinct CDR3 sequences, with around 6.9% of them counted one time only. Of the sample, about 8% is held by the ten largest clones.

Via the germline V gene (reference sequence), CDR1 is DFQATT and CDR2 SNEGSKA. The CDR3 holds 16 amino acids from the cysteine to the phenylalanine. CDR3 DNA is the only sequence kept; it has 48 bases, read in frame from the first base. V lost 0 bases and J lost 1 base; the stretch between them is 14 bases long. This receptor was identified in a woman between 18 and 30 years old with alopecia areata. Some clones in this sample may be carry-over from other donors' samples. Specimen: whole blood, collected in connection with sensitization to the hapten diphenylcyclopropenone (DPC). Recombination linked TRBV20-1 to TRBJ2-3; 7 matching bases give a weak D call of TRBD2. The nucleotides read TGCAGTGCTAGAGATTACGTGGGGGGGCGCACAGATACGCAGTATTTT. This yields the protein CSARDYVGGRTDTQYF.